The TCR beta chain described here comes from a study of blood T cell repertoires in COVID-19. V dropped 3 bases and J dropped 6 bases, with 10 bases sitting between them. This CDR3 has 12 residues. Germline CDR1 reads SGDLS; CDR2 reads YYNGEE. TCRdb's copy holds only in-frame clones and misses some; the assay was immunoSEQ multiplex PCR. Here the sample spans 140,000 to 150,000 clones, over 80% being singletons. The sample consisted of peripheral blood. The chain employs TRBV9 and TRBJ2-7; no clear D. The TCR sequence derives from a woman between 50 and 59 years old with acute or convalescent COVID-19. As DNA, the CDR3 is TGTGCCAGCAGCGCCTATAGTGGCGAGCAGTACTTC. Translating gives CASSAYSGEQYF.